The 11 T cell receptor beta chains presented below share a single source sample, sequenced in a study of cytomegalovirus exposure and HLA in healthy donors. The PCR made use of 60 Vbeta and 13 Jbeta primers. The data were produced by immunoSEQ multiplex PCR, yet TCRdb's version contains in-frame clones alone and is incomplete. The sample lists about 160,000 clones, about 76% occurring once. Sequences were obtained from PBMCs. The receptors stem from a female donor in good health and CMV-seronegative.

This sequence joins TRBV18 and TRBJ1-1, with TRBD1 matching over 11 bases. V shed 3 bases and J 5 bases; nucleotides not matched to a gene: 8. The CDR3 contains 16 residues. The germline gives CDR1 KGHSH, CDR2 LQKENI. CDR3 nucleotides: TGTGCCAGCTCACCTTTGGACAGGGGGCAGGAGACTGAAGCTTTCTTT. Its protein is CASSPLDRGQETEAFF.

This CDR3 is CAISDPGSMFQGSNTEAFF. The CDR3 region has the DNA TGTGCCATCAGTGACCCTGGGTCTATGTTCCAGGGATCGAACACTGAAGCTTTCTTT. V usage is TRBV10-3 and J usage is TRBJ1-1; possible D gene TRBD1, 5 bases. V lost 3 bases and J 1 base, leaving 24 bases between the germline ends. The CDR3 length is 19 residues. Germline CDR1 is ENHRY and CDR2 is SYGVKD.

This sequence joins TRBV6-5 and TRBJ1-6; D is perhaps TRBD1 (6 bases). This CDR3 has 14 amino acids. Germline lookup yields CDR1 MNHEY and CDR2 SVGAGI. Trimming removed 6 bases from V and 8 bases from J, with 14 bases in between. CDR3 DNA: TGTGCCAGCAGCCAGGGGCAGGGTTATTCACCCCTCCACTTT. It is translated as CASSQGQGYSPLHF.

This sequence joins TRBV6-1 and TRBJ2-2; maybe TRBD1 (5 bases). The CDR3 sequence is 14 residues long. Per germline, CDR1 MNHNS and CDR2 SASEGT. V was trimmed by 1 base and J by 11 bases, leaving 14 bases between them. The CDR3 coding sequence is TGTGCCAGCAGTGAAGGGACAAGCTTTTTAGAGCTGTTTTTT. Translating gives CASSEGTSFLELFF.

The chain recombines TRBV19 with TRBJ1-1; D uncertain. This CDR3 comprises 14 residues. V lost 5 bases and J 0 bases, leaving 10 bases between the germline ends. From germline, CDR1 is LNHDA and CDR2 SQIVND (reference sequence). CDR3 loop: CASSLRGLNTEAFF. The CDR3 region has the DNA TGTGCCAGTAGTCTCCGCGGCTTGAACACTGAAGCTTTCTTT.

This clone was detected only a few times. The chain is built from TRBV7-6 and TRBJ2-7; possible D gene TRBD1, 5 bases. The length of the CDR3 is 14 residues. CDR1 is SGHVS, CDR2 FNYEAQ, per germline. V was clipped by 2 bases and J by 3 bases, with 11 bases between them. As DNA, the CDR3 is TGTGCCAGCAGCTTATGGGGCGGTGGCTACGAGCAGTACTTC. This codes for CASSLWGGGYEQYF.

The genes are TRBV5-4 and TRBJ2-5; D is possibly TRBD1 (6 bases). The germline V and J ends were trimmed by 4 bases and 4 bases, with 17 bases remaining between them. The CDR3 sequence is 15 residues long. The germline gives CDR1 SGHNT, CDR2 YYREEE (reference sequence). The CDR3 sequence: CASSAETGIGETQYF. In DNA, the CDR3 is TGTGCCAGCAGCGCAGAAACAGGGATTGGAGAGACCCAGTACTTC.

In DNA, the CDR3 is TGTGCCAGCAGCGCCAGCGGGACTACCCAGTTCTTC. Its protein product is CASSASGTTQFF. The V and J genes are TRBV9 and TRBJ2-1; TRBD2 aligns across 7 bases. This CDR3 is built from 12 residues. Per germline, CDR1 SGDLS and CDR2 YYNGEE. With V trimmed by 3 bases and J by 13 bases, 7 bases remained unmatched.

The genes are TRBV4-1 and TRBJ1-1, with D tentatively TRBD1 (5 bases). The CDR3 runs 18 residues. V lost 3 bases and J lost 4, with 24 bases in between. The germline V gene encodes CDR1 MGHRA and CDR2 YSYEKL. The CDR3 DNA is TGCGCCAGCAGCCACACAACCCCAGGGTGGGGAGCGGGCACTGAAGCTTTCTTT. Encoded protein: CASSHTTPGWGAGTEAFF.

The sample holds one count of this clone. The chain recombines TRBV10-3 with TRBJ2-3; TRBD2 matches 12 bases. Germline CDR1 reads ENHRY; CDR2 reads SYGVKD. V was clipped by 4 bases and J by 0 bases; unmatched bases: 17. The CDR3 totals 21 residues. CDR3 in DNA: TGTGCCATCAGTGGGCTAGCGGGGGGGAGAGTACTCTCCGCTAGCACAGATACGCAGTATTTT. Its translation: CAISGLAGGRVLSASTDTQYF.

The chain couples TRBV6-1 to TRBJ2-1; maybe TRBD2 (5 bases). The germline V gene encodes CDR1 MNHNS and CDR2 SASEGT. This CDR3 has 15 amino acids. Trimming took off 0 bases at V and 4 bases at J, with 10 bases between the two ends. CDR3 amino acids: CASSEAIERYNEQFF. The CDR3 region has the DNA TGTGCCAGCAGTGAAGCGATCGAGCGGTACAATGAGCAGTTCTTC.